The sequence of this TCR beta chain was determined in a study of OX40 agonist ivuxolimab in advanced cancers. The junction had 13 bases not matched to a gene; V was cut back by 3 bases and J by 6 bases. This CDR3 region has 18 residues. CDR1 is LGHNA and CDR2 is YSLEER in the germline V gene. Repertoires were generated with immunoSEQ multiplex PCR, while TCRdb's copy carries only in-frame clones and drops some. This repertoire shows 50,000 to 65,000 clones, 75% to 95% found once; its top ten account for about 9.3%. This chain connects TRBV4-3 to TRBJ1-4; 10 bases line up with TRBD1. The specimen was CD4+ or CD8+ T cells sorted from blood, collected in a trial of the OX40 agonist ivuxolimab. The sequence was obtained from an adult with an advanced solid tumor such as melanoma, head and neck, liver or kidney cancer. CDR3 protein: CASSHDRGLRMGHEKLFF. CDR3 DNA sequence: TGCGCCAGCAGCCACGACAGGGGGCTCAGGATGGGGCATGAAAAACTGTTTTTT.